The sequence of this T cell receptor (beta chain) was determined in a study of T cells in Graves' hyperthyroidism and ophthalmopathy. Amplification of TCR beta CDR3 regions was performed using RNA transcripts as template. The TCR CDR3 first-round RT-PCR relied on the HTBI primer set. In TCRdb, the multiplex PCR reads were re-called with MiXCR into one record per CDR3 protein. Here the sample spans 250,000 or so distinct CDR3 sequences, 13% to 15% being singletons. This clonotype appeared many times. CDR3 length: 14 amino acids. Per the germline V gene, CDR1 is SNHLY and CDR2 is FYNNEI. Trimming removed 6 bases from V and 5 bases from J, with 13 bases in between. Diagnoses rested on clinical symptoms, serum thyroxine and TRAb, thyroid ultrasound and orbital computed tomography.

This TCR was recovered from a woman aged 45-59 years with Graves' hyperthyroidism that later progressed to Graves' ophthalmopathy. Sequencing was carried out using blood. The J gene is TRBJ1-4, the V gene TRBV2; tentative D call: TRBD1 (5 bases). CDR3 loop: CASRTGRDNEKLFF. CDR3 bases: TGTGCCAGCAGGACCGGACGGGACAATGAAAAACTGTTTTTT. The variable domain in full, with the rest retrieved from reference TRBV2 and TRBJ1-4, is EPEVTQTPSHQVTQMGQEVILRCVPISNHLYFYWYRQILGQKVEFLVSFYNNEISEKSEIFDDQFSVERPDGSNFTLKIRSTKLEDSAMYFCASRTGRDNEKLFFGSGTQLSVL.